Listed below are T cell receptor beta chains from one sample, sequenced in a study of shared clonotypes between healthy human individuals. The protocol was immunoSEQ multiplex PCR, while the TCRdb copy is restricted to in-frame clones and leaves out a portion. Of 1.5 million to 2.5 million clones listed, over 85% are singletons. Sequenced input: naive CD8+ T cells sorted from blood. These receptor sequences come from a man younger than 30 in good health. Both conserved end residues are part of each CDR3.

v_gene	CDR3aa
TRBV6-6	CASTTGQGSYEQYF
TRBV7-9	CASSLELSPHEQYF
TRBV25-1	CASSDIREGPNEQFF
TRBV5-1	CASSFRGGSYEQYF
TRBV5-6	CASSQQGSYGYTF
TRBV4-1	CASSQGIGELFF
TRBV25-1	CASSDLGSGELFF
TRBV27	CASSLRQANTEAFF
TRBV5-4	CASSATSVNEQFF
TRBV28	CASSPDSSVTEAFF
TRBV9	CASSSWDSYEQYF
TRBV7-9	CASSSPTRGRETQYF
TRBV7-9	CASSDTTNEKLFF
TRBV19	CASSLRETGYEQYF
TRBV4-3	CASSQAQGEGNSPLHF
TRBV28	CASSYRDTLGEGYEQYF
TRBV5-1	CASSLAGSEAFF
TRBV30	CAWAQGLAPYEQYF